This T cell receptor beta chain emerged from a study of type 1 regulatory T cells. TCRdb fed the reads into MiXCR, producing one record per CDR3 protein. The sample consists of about 42,000 distinct CDR3 sequences, 12% of them appearing once. This clonotype was observed at least ten times. Its antigen is still unknown. Germline V gives CDR1 SGHRS, CDR2 YFSETQ. The CDR3 is 15 residues long. The ends were cut back, 4 bases at V and 0 bases at J, with 11 bases in the middle. The specimen was cultured non-Tr1 T cells, either the whole culture or a sorted T cell fraction (not recorded which). The genes are TRBV5-1 and TRBJ2-1; D is ambiguous. The sequence was obtained from a human donor in good health. Here the CDR3 DNA reads TGCGCCAGCAGCGCCTCTGCAGGCTCCTACAATGAGCAGTTCTTC. It codes for CASSASAGSYNEQFF.